The clone carrying this T cell receptor beta chain has a handful of counts. The record originates from a study of technical replicates of blood from a few donors. The assay was immunoSEQ multiplex PCR, and TCRdb's table has in-frame clones only and misses some. Seen here are roughly 64,000 clones, around nine tenths observed once, and the top ten hold about 4.8%. Specimen: PBMCs. The clonotype originates from a human donor in good health. Some clones in this sample may be carry-over from other donors' samples.

CDR3 in amino acids: CASSQVIGYEQYF. In nucleotides, the CDR3 is TGCGCCAGCAGCCAGGTCATCGGCTACGAGCAGTACTTC. The chain employs TRBV4-3 and TRBJ2-7; no clear D gene. V shed 3 bases and J shed 3 bases, with 9 bases lying between them. This CDR3 region has 13 residues. Germline V gene sequence: CDR1 LGHNA, CDR2 YSLEER.